The T cell receptor beta chain under discussion was sequenced for a study of Tregs in tolerant kidney transplant recipients. This CDR3 is 17 amino acids long. Trimming removed 1 base from V and 3 bases from J; junction bases left unmatched: 6. Germline lookup yields CDR1 LNHDA and CDR2 SQIVND (reference sequence). Mixed chimerism was transient after nonmyeloablative marrow transplants from related graft donors. Thawed PBMCs were FACS-sorted into unstimulated CD4+CD25+CD127- regulatory T cells, CD4+CD25- non-regulatory cells, CD4 and CD8 cells. Study-wide findings and caveats: Donor-specific Treg expansion exceeded global Treg expansion in tolerant patients, suggesting antigen drive. Tregs expanded with activated donor B cells seemed most donor-specific. Findings come from small patient numbers and require larger validation.

Data came from immunoSEQ multiplex PCR; TCRdb stores just in-frame clones and leaves some out. The table has 20,000 to 25,000 clones, about 84% seen once. Notes on this clone: Its antigen is still unknown.

The chain joins TRBV19 to TRBJ2-3; TRBD2 agrees at 11 bases. This material consisted of CD8+ T cells from blood (PBMCs), taken 6 months after the transplant. The sequence derives from a human patient who received a combined kidney and bone marrow transplant. Some T cells may have come from the graft donor. The CDR3 protein is CASSIVLAGETTDTQYF. CDR3 nucleotide sequence: TGTGCCAGTAGTATAGTACTAGCGGGAGAGACAACAGATACGCAGTATTTT.